This TCR beta chain was captured by sequencing in a study of T cell responses to AZD1222 COVID-19 vaccine. Whole-study results and caveats: A reported finding is that nearly half of spike-specific TCRs target unmutated variant regions. Spike as a whole was targeted by vaccine-associated CD4 TCRs, dominant at 160-218 and 743-854. Possibly, clonal diversity was underestimated; donors were largely white British and included more females.

With respect to this clone: Its specificity is not known.

The CDR3 has 13 residues. V was cut by 3 bases and J by 0 bases, with 5 bases left in between. Germline lookup yields CDR1 MNHEY and CDR2 SMNVEV (reference sequence). Clones were sequenced by immunoSEQ multiplex PCR, and TCRdb holds only the in-frame ones, with some missing. The sample contains roughly 150,000 clones, around 90% of which appear only once. The chain recombines TRBV27 with TRBJ1-2; no reliable D call. The sequence derives from an adult in good health. This sample comprised peripheral blood, obtained on day 0 of AZD1222 vaccination. The CDR3 nucleotides are TGTGCCAGCAGTTTGACAACTAACTATGGCTACACCTTC. Residues: CASSLTTNYGYTF.